The clone carrying this T cell receptor (beta chain) is a singleton in its sample. Trimming took 4 bases from V and 2 from J, leaving 6 bases between them. Looked up from germline, CDR1 is WNHNN and CDR2 is SYGVQD (reference sequence). This CDR3 has 13 amino acids. Some clones are missing from TCRdb's copy, which holds only in-frame ones; the method was immunoSEQ multiplex PCR. Among a few hundred thousand clones listed, roughly 90% were seen once. The data stem from a study of blood T cell repertoires in COVID-19. The chain combines TRBV10-1 with TRBJ1-5; possible D gene TRBD1, 6 bases. This clonotype was obtained from a woman between 35 and 50 years old who had been exposed to COVID-19. Sequenced: PBMCs or T cells enriched from blood (not recorded which). CDR3 sequence reads: CASSGQGNQPQHF. The CDR3 nucleotides read TGCGCCAGCAGTGGACAGGGCAATCAGCCCCAGCATTTT.